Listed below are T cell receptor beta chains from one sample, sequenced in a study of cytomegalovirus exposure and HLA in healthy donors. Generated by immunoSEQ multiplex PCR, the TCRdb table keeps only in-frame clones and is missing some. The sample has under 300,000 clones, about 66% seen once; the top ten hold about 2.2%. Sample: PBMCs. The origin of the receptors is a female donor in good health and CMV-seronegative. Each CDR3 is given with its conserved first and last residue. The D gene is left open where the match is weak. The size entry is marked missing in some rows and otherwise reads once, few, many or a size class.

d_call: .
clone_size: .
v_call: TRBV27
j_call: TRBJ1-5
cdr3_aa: CASRPTGIRQPQHF
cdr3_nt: TGTGCCAGCAGGCCAACAGGGATAAGGCAGCCCCAGCATTTT

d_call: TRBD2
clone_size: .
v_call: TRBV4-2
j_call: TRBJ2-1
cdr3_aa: CASSQAPSGRAYNEQFF
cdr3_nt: TGTGCCAGCAGCCAAGCTCCCAGCGGGAGAGCCTACAATGAGCAGTTCTTC

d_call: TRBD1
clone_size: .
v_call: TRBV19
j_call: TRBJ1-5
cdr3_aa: CATFPGTGAQPQHF
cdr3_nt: TGTGCCACCTTCCCCGGGACAGGGGCTCAGCCCCAGCATTTT

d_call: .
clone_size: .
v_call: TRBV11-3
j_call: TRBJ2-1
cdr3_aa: CASSLRNEQFF
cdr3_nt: TGTGCCAGCAGCCTCCGGAATGAGCAGTTCTTC

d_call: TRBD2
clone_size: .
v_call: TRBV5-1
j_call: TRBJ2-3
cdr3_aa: CASRREVGTDTQYF
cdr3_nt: TGCGCCAGCAGGCGGGAGGTTGGCACAGATACGCAGTATTTT

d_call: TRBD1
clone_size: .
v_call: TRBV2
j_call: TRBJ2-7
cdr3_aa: CASSRQGSTYEQYF
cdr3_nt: TGTGCCAGCAGCAGACAGGGGAGTACCTACGAGCAGTACTTC

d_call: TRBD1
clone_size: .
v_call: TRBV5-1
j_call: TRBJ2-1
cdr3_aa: CASRRTGLQSSYNEQFF
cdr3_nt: TGCGCCAGCAGGCGGACAGGCCTACAAAGCTCCTACAATGAGCAGTTCTTC

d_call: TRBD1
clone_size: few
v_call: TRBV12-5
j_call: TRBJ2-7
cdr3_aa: CASGLQGASEQYF
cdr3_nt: TGTGCTAGTGGTTTACAGGGGGCGAGCGAGCAGTACTTC

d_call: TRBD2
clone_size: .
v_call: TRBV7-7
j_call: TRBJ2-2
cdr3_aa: CASSRLAVSNTGELFF
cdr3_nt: TGTGCCAGCAGCCGACTAGCGGTATCGAACACCGGGGAGCTGTTTTTT

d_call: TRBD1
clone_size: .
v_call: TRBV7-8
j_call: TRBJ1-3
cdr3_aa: CASSLAGSGGRGNTIYF
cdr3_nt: TGTGCCAGCAGCTTAGCGGGGTCAGGGGGCAGGGGAAACACCATATATTTT

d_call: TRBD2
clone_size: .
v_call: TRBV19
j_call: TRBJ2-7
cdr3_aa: CASSQSGIPSYEQYF
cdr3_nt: TGTGCCAGTAGCCAGAGCGGGATCCCCTCTTACGAGCAGTACTTC

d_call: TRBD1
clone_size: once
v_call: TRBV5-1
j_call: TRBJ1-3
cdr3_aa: CASSFRPGQGDRNTIYF
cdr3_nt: TGCGCCAGCAGCTTTCGCCCGGGACAGGGAGATAGAAACACCATATATTTT

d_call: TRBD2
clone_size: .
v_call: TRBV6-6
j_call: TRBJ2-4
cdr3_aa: CASSYAGAGGRDIQYF
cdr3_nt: TGTGCCAGCAGTTACGCGGGAGCCGGAGGGAGGGACATTCAGTACTTC

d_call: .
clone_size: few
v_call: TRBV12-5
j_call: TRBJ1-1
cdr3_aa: CASGLLPRSAEAFF
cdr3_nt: TGTGCTAGTGGTTTACTCCCGCGGAGCGCTGAAGCTTTCTTT

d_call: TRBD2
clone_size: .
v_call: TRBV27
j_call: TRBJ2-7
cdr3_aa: CASSIGGMTYEQYF
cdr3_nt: TGTGCCAGCAGTATCGGGGGGATGACATACGAGCAGTACTTC

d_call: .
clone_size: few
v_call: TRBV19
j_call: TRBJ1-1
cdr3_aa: CASKGQGTEAFF
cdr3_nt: TGTGCCAGTAAGGGCCAGGGAACTGAAGCTTTCTTT

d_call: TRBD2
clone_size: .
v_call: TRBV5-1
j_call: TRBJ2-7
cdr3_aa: CASSLDGTSGNEVYEQYF
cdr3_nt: TGCGCCAGCAGCTTGGACGGGACTAGCGGCAACGAAGTCTACGAGCAGTACTTC

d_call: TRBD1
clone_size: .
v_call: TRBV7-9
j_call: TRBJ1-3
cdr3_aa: CSIELTGAGNTIYF
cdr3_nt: TGTTCCATCGAGTTAACAGGGGCTGGAAACACCATATATTTT

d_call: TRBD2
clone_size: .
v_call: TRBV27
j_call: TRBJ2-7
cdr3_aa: CASGPTRSRREEEQYF
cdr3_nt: TGTGCCAGCGGCCCGACCCGGTCCCGGCGGGAGGAGGAGCAGTACTTC

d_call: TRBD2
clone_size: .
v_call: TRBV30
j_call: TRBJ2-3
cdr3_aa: CAWTTGWAGVADTQYF
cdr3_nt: TGTGCCTGGACCACCGGTTGGGCGGGAGTAGCAGATACGCAGTATTTT

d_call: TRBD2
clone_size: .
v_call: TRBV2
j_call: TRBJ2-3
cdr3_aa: CASSEGPPSGARDTQYF
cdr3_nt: TGTGCCAGCAGTGAAGGGCCCCCTAGCGGGGCTAGGGATACGCAGTATTTT

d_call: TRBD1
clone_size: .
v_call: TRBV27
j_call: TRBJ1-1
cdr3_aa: CASSLGQGNTEAFF
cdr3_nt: TGTGCCAGCAGTTTAGGACAGGGGAACACTGAAGCTTTCTTT

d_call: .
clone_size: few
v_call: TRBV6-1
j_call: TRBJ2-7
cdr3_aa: CASSQGLLEQYF
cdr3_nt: TGTGCCAGCAGTCAGGGCCTTCTCGAGCAGTACTTC

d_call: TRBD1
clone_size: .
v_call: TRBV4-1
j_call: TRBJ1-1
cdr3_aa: CASSQAQDRAIEAFF
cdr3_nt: TGCGCCAGCAGCCAAGCTCAAGACAGGGCTATTGAAGCTTTCTTT

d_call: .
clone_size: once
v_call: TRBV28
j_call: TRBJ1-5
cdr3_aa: CASSPLSMGNQPQHF
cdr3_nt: TGTGCCAGCAGTCCTCTCAGTATGGGCAATCAGCCCCAGCATTTT

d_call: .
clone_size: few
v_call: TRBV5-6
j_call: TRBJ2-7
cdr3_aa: CASSLAQGGEQYF
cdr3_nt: TGTGCCAGCAGCTTGGCCCAGGGGGGCGAGCAGTACTTC

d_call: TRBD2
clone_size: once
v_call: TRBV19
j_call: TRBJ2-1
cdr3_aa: CASSILREPPAEQFF
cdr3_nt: TGTGCCAGTAGTATTCTGCGGGAGCCCCCGGCTGAGCAGTTCTTC

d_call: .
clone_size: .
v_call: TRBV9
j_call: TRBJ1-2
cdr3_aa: CASSPFRGPSYGYTF
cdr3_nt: TGTGCCAGCAGCCCCTTCCGGGGTCCGAGCTATGGCTACACCTTC

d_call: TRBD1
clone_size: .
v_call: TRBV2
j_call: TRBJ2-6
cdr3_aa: CASSEAGTGFSGANVLTF
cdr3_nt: TGTGCCAGCAGTGAAGCGGGGACAGGTTTCTCGGGGGCCAACGTCCTGACTTTC

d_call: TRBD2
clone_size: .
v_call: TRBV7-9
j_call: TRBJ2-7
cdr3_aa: CASSRPVTSEWSGYEQYF
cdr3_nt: TGTGCCAGCAGCCGACCCGTCACTAGCGAGTGGAGCGGCTACGAGCAGTACTTC

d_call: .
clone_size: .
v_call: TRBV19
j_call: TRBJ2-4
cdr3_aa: CASSMRTDSLAKNIQYF
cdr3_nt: TGTGCCAGTAGTATGAGGACGGACTCACTAGCCAAAAACATTCAGTACTTC

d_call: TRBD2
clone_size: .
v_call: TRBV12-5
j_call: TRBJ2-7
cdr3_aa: CASGFAGVHEQYF
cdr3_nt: TGTGCTAGTGGTTTTGCGGGAGTTCACGAGCAGTACTTC

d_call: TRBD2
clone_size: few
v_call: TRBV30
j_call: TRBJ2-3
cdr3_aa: CAWSYLGLAGAGTQYF
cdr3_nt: TGTGCCTGGAGCTATCTCGGACTAGCGGGAGCGGGGACGCAGTATTTT

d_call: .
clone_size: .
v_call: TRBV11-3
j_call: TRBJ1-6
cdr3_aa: CASSLAGAESPLHF
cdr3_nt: TGTGCCAGCAGCTTAGCAGGGGCGGAATCACCCCTCCACTTT

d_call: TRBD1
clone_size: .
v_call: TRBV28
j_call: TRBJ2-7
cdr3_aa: CASSLLGTGYYEQYF
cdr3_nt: TGTGCCAGCAGTTTACTGGGGACAGGGTACTACGAGCAGTACTTC

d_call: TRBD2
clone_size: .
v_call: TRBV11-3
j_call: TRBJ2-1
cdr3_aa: CASSLRLAGAGDEQFF
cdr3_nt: TGTGCCAGCAGCTTACGACTAGCGGGAGCGGGGGATGAGCAGTTCTTC

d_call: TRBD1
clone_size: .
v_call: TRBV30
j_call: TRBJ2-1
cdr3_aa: CAWGGQVSYNEQFF
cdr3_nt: TGTGCCTGGGGGGGACAGGTCTCCTACAATGAGCAGTTCTTC

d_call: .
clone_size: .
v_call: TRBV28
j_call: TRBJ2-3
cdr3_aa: CASSLLSGYSTDTQYF
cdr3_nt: TGTGCCAGCAGTTTGCTCAGCGGCTATAGCACAGATACGCAGTATTTT

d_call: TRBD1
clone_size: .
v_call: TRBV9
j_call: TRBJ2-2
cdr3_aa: CASRRTGGRTGELFF
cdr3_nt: TGTGCCAGCAGGAGGACAGGGGGACGCACCGGGGAGCTGTTTTTT

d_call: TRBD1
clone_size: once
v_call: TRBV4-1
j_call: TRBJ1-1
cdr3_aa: CASSPRGQGESMNTEAFF
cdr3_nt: TGCGCCAGCAGCCCACGGGGACAGGGGGAGAGCATGAACACTGAAGCTTTCTTT

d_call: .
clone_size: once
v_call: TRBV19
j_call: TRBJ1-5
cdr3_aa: CASSLGHPNQPQHF
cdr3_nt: TGTGCCAGTAGTTTGGGACACCCTAATCAGCCCCAGCATTTT

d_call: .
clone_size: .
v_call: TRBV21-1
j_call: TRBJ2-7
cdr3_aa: CASSKLCGSFPAYEQYF
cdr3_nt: TGTGCCAGCAGCAAACTCTGCGGGAGTTTCCCTGCCTACGAGCAGTACTTC

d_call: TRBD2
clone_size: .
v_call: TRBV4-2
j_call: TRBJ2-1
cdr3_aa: CASSQVPTSAINEQFF
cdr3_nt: TGTGCCAGCAGCCAAGTGCCGACTAGCGCCATCAATGAGCAGTTCTTC

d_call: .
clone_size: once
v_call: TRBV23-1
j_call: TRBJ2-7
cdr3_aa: CASSPPEQYF
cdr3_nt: TGCGCCAGCAGCCCTCCCGAGCAGTACTTC

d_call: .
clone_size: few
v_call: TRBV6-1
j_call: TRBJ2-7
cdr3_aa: CASSEGGPYEQYF
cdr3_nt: TGTGCCAGCAGTGAAGGAGGGCCCTACGAGCAGTACTTC

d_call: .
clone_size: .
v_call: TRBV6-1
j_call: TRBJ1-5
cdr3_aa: CASWGGGNSNQPQHF
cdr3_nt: TGTGCCAGCTGGGGAGGGGGGAACAGCAATCAGCCCCAGCATTTT

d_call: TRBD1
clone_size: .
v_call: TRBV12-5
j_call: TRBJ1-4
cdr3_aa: CASGLGDSINEKLFF
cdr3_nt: TGTGCTAGTGGTTTGGGGGACAGTATCAATGAAAAACTGTTTTTT

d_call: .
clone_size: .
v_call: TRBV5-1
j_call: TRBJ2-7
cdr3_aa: CASSPSMTYEQYF
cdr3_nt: TGCGCCAGCAGCCCGAGTATGACCTACGAGCAGTACTTC

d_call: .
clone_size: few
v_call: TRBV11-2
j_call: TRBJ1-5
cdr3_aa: CASSHGVGNQPQHF
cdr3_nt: TGTGCCAGCAGCCACGGGGTGGGCAATCAGCCCCAGCATTTT

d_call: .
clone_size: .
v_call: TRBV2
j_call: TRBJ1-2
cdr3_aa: CASSDLDSGPYGYTF
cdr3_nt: TGTGCCAGCAGTGATTTGGACAGCGGACCTTATGGCTACACCTTC